These T cell receptor beta chains were read from a single sample in a study of OX40 agonist ivuxolimab in advanced cancers. TCRdb keeps only in-frame clones here, not all; method: immunoSEQ multiplex PCR. This table has approximately 60,000 clones, 80% to 90% appearing once. The sequenced sample was CD4+ or CD8+ T cells sorted from blood, obtained in a trial of the OX40 agonist ivuxolimab. The receptors were gathered from an adult with an advanced solid tumor such as melanoma, head and neck, liver or kidney cancer. CDR3s include the opening cysteine and the closing phenylalanine or tryptophan. D genes are given only for firm matches. Only part of the rows carry a size: once, few, many, or a class if the clone is expanded.

D,size,V,J,CDR3,DNA
TRBD1,-,TRBV6-6,TRBJ2-2,CASSPLVQGHTGELFF,TGTGCCAGCAGTCCCTTAGTACAGGGGCACACCGGGGAGCTGTTTTTT
-,-,TRBV27,TRBJ2-7,CASSLSRQAYYEQYF,TGTGCCAGCAGTTTATCTCGACAGGCCTATTACGAGCAGTACTTC
TRBD1,-,TRBV19,TRBJ2-7,CASSGTGDEQYF,TGTGCCAGTAGCGGGACAGGGGACGAGCAGTACTTC
-,-,TRBV7-8,TRBJ2-3,CASSLRGYTDTQYF,TGTGCCAGCAGCTTACGGGGATACACAGATACGCAGTATTTT
TRBD1,-,TRBV9,TRBJ2-5,CASSAQTGLGETQYF,TGTGCCAGCAGCGCCCAGACAGGGCTAGGGGAGACCCAGTACTTC
-,-,TRBV30,TRBJ1-1,CAWSVGGASTEAFF,TGTGCCTGGAGTGTAGGGGGGGCGAGCACTGAAGCTTTCTTT
TRBD2,-,TRBV18,TRBJ2-7,CASSPSGGSYEQYF,TGTGCCAGCTCACCTTCGGGCGGGAGTTACGAGCAGTACTTC
TRBD1,-,TRBV11-2,TRBJ2-1,CASSVHRDRARDEQFF,TGTGCCAGCAGCGTACACCGGGACAGGGCAAGAGATGAGCAGTTCTTC
-,-,TRBV2,TRBJ2-7,CASRSSYYEQYF,TGTGCCAGCAGGTCCAGCTACTACGAGCAGTACTTC
TRBD2,-,TRBV29-1,TRBJ2-7,CSVELLAGGYEQYF,TGCAGCGTTGAACTCCTAGCGGGAGGGTACGAGCAGTACTTC
TRBD1,-,TRBV27,TRBJ2-7,CASSFGTGGSYEQYF,TGTGCCAGCAGTTTTGGGACAGGGGGCTCCTACGAGCAGTACTTC
TRBD1,-,TRBV6-5,TRBJ1-5,CASRIGTGLNQPQHF,TGTGCCAGCAGAATAGGGACAGGCCTCAATCAGCCCCAGCATTTT
-,-,TRBV12-2,TRBJ2-1,CASRLSLGQGQNEQFF,TGTGCAAGTCGCTTAAGCCTAGGACAGGGTCAGAATGAGCAGTTCTTC
-,-,TRBV27,TRBJ2-3,CASSLLGIEDTQYF,TGTGCCAGCAGTTTACTGGGGATAGAAGATACGCAGTATTTT
TRBD1,once,TRBV10-2,TRBJ2-7,CATQKTGTGSYEQYF,TGCGCCACCCAGAAGACCGGGACAGGGTCCTACGAGCAGTACTTC
TRBD1,-,TRBV7-9,TRBJ1-1,CASRTTGGSEAFF,TGTGCCAGCAGGACGACAGGGGGATCGGAAGCTTTCTTT
TRBD2,-,TRBV5-6,TRBJ2-7,CASSLDSGSVLDEQYF,TGTGCCAGCAGCTTGGATAGCGGGAGTGTTTTAGACGAGCAGTACTTC
-,-,TRBV6-6,TRBJ2-2,CASSYIPGVTGELFF,TGTGCCAGCAGTTATATTCCGGGGGTAACCGGGGAGCTGTTTTTT
TRBD2,-,TRBV5-8,TRBJ2-1,CASSLDGGGYNEQFF,TGTGCCAGCAGCTTGGATGGGGGAGGGTACAATGAGCAGTTCTTC
-,-,TRBV28,TRBJ2-1,CASSPSGLDNEQFF,TGTGCCAGCAGCCCCTCGGGACTCGACAATGAGCAGTTCTTC
TRBD1,-,TRBV27,TRBJ2-7,CASSPGTGVYEQYF,TGTGCCAGCAGTCCCGGGACAGGGGTCTACGAGCAGTACTTC
-,-,TRBV30,TRBJ2-2,CAWSVRGAYTGELFF,TGTGCCTGGAGTGTCAGGGGGGCCTACACCGGGGAGCTGTTTTTT
-,-,TRBV7-9,TRBJ2-2,CASSPPGTNTGELFF,TGTGCCAGCAGCCCCCCAGGGACCAACACCGGGGAGCTGTTTTTT
TRBD1,-,TRBV29-1,TRBJ1-2,CSGGTGANYGYTF,TGCAGCGGAGGGACAGGGGCGAACTATGGCTACACCTTC
-,-,TRBV7-6,TRBJ1-1,CASSLASGNTEAFF,TGTGCCAGCAGCTTAGCTTCGGGGAACACTGAAGCTTTCTTT
-,-,TRBV9,TRBJ1-1,CASGGVTEAFF,TGTGCCAGCGGGGGGGTTACTGAAGCTTTCTTT
-,-,TRBV5-4,TRBJ2-1,CASSNRQTDPYNEQFF,TGTGCCAGCAGCAACAGACAGACTGACCCCTACAATGAGCAGTTCTTC
TRBD2,-,TRBV14,TRBJ2-3,CASSLRPLGGRDTQYF,TGTGCCAGCAGCCTACGTCCCCTGGGAGGGCGAGATACGCAGTATTTT
-,medium-sized,TRBV14,TRBJ1-2,CASSQEGPGEFWSYGYGGYTF,TGTGCCAGCAGCCAAGAAGGCCCAGGGGAGTTTTGGAGTTACGGATATGGTGGCTACACCTTC
-,few,TRBV6-5,TRBJ1-1,CASSSTRGAFF,TGTGCCAGCAGCTCGACCAGAGGAGCTTTCTTT
-,-,TRBV6-1,TRBJ2-7,CASGKKGPYEQYF,TGTGCCAGTGGGAAAAAGGGTCCCTACGAGCAGTACTTC
TRBD1,-,TRBV11-2,TRBJ1-6,CASSPGQDYNSPLHF,TGTGCCAGCAGCCCCGGACAGGATTATAATTCACCCCTCCACTTT
TRBD2,-,TRBV5-4,TRBJ2-7,CASRPVPGLAEQYF,TGTGCCAGCAGACCCGTGCCCGGACTAGCCGAGCAGTACTTC
TRBD2,-,TRBV28,TRBJ2-3,CASSPLTSTSGGPTDTQYF,TGTGCCAGCAGCCCCTTAACAAGCACTAGCGGGGGGCCTACAGATACGCAGTATTTT
-,-,TRBV5-1,TRBJ2-5,CASSLLDEYQETQYF,TGCGCCAGCAGCTTGCTGGACGAATACCAAGAGACCCAGTACTTC
-,-,TRBV25-1,TRBJ2-1,CASTGFSQFEQFF,TGTGCCAGCACGGGATTCTCGCAATTTGAGCAGTTCTTC
-,-,TRBV30,TRBJ2-3,CAWSRAGDTQYF,TGTGCCTGGAGCAGGGCGGGAGATACGCAGTATTTT
TRBD1,-,TRBV27,TRBJ2-2,CASTLGQGNTGELFF,TGTGCCAGCACCCTGGGACAGGGAAACACCGGGGAGCTGTTTTTT
-,-,TRBV5-4,TRBJ2-5,CASSADEETQYF,TGTGCCAGCAGCGCCGACGAAGAGACCCAGTACTTC
TRBD2,-,TRBV7-6,TRBJ2-5,CASSQHGVSGSFGEETQYF,TGTGCCAGCAGCCAACATGGGGTTAGCGGGAGCTTTGGCGAAGAGACCCAGTACTTC
-,-,TRBV29-1,TRBJ2-7,CSVDGHPDSYEQYF,TGCAGCGTTGACGGGCACCCAGATTCCTACGAGCAGTACTTC
TRBD2,once,TRBV2,TRBJ2-1,CASSEGTSGRMYEQFF,TGTGCCAGCAGTGAAGGAACTAGCGGGAGGATGTATGAGCAGTTCTTC
TRBD1,-,TRBV7-3,TRBJ2-5,CASSSTGYETQYF,TGTGCCAGCAGCTCGACAGGGTACGAGACCCAGTACTTC
-,-,TRBV29-1,TRBJ1-1,CSAEGLGTEAFF,TGCAGCGCAGAGGGGTTAGGTACTGAAGCTTTCTTT
-,few,TRBV27,TRBJ2-7,CASSLISAAEQYF,TGTGCCAGCAGTTTAATCTCGGCCGCCGAGCAGTACTTC
TRBD1,-,TRBV7-9,TRBJ1-1,CASSLPDREDTEAFF,TGTGCCAGCAGCCTCCCGGACAGGGAGGACACTGAAGCTTTCTTT